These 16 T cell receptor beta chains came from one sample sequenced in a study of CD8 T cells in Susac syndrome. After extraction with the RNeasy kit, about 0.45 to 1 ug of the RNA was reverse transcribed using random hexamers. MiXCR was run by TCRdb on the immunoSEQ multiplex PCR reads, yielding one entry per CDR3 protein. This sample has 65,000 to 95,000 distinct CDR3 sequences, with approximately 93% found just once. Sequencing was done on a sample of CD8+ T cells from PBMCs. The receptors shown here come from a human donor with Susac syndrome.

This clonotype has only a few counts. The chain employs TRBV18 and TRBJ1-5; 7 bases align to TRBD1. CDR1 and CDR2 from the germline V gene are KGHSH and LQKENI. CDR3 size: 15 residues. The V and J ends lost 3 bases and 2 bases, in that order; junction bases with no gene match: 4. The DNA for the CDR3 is TGTGCCAGCTCACCCGGGACAGCCCGCAATCAGCCCCAGCATTTT. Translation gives CASSPGTARNQPQHF.

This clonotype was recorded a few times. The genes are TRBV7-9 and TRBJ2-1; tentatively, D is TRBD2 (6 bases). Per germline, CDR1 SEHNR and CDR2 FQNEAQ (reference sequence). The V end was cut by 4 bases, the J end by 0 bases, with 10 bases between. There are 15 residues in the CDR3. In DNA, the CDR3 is TGTGCCAGCAGCTCCCGGGGGAGCTCCTACAATGAGCAGTTCTTC. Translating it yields CASSSRGSSYNEQFF.

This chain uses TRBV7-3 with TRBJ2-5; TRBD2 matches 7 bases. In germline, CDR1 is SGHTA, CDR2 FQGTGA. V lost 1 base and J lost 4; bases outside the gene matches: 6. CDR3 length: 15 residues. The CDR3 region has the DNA TGTGCCAGCAGCTTAATCGCGGGAGACGGAGAGACCCAGTACTTC. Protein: CASSLIAGDGETQYF.

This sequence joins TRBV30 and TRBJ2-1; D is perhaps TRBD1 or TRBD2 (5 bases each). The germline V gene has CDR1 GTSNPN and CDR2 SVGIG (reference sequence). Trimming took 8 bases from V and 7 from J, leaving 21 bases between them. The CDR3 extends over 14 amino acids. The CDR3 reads CALPGTATPNEQFF. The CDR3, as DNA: TGTGCCCTCCCCGGGACGGCGACACCAAATGAGCAGTTCTTC.

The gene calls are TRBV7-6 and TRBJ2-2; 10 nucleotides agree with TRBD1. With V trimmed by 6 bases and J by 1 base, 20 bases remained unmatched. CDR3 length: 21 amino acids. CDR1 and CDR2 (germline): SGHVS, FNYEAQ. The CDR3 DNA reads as TGTGCCAGCAGGTCTTTAGGGGGACAGGGGTTACATCCCTTGAACACCGGGGAGCTGTTTTTT. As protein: CASRSLGGQGLHPLNTGELFF.

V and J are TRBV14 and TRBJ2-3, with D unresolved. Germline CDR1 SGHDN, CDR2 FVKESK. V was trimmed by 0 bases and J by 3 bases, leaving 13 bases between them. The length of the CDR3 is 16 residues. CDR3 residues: CASSQDPAIGTDTQYF. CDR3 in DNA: TGTGCCAGCAGCCAAGATCCAGCGATAGGGACAGATACGCAGTATTTT.

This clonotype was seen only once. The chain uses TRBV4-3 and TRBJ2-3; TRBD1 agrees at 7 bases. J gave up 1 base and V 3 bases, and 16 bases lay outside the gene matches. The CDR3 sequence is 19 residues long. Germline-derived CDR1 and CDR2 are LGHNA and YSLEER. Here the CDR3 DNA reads TGCGCCAGCAGCCAGATAACAGATTGGACAGGCCGACGCACAGATACGCAGTATTTT. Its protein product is CASSQITDWTGRRTDTQYF.

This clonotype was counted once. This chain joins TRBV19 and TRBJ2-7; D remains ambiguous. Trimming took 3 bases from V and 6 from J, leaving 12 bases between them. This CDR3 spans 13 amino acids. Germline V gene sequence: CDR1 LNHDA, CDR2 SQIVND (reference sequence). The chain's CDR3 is CASSMPSSVEQYF. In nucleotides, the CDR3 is TGTGCCAGTAGTATGCCCTCTTCGGTCGAGCAGTACTTC.

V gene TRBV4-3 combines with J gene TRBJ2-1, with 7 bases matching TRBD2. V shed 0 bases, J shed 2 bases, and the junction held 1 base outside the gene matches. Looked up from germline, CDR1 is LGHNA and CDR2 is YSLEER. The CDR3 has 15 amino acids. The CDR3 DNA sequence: TGCGCCAGCAGCCAAGAGCGGGAGCCCTACAATGAGCAGTTCTTC. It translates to CASSQEREPYNEQFF.

The CDR3 DNA reads as TGTGCCACCTCCGACAGCGGGGTAATCGGGGAGCTGTTTTTT. Encoded protein: CATSDSGVIGELFF. The rearrangement uses TRBV13 and TRBJ2-2; TRBD2 agrees at 7 bases. The CDR3 covers 14 residues. Germline assignment: CDR1 PRHDT and CDR2 FYEKMQ (reference sequence). V lost 10 bases and J lost 7; bases outside the gene matches: 12.

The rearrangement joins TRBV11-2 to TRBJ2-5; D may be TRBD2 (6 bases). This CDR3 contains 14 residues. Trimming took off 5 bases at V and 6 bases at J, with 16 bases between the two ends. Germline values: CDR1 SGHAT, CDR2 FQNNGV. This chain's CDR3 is CASSPSGVAKTQYF. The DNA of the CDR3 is TGTGCCAGCAGCCCGTCGGGGGTCGCAAAGACCCAGTACTTC.

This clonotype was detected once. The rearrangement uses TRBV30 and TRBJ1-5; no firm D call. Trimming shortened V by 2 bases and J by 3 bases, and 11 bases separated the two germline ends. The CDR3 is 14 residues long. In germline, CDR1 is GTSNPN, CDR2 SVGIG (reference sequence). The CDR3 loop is CAWSTGTSNQPQHF. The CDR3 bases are TGTGCCTGGAGTACTGGCACGTCCAATCAGCCCCAGCATTTT. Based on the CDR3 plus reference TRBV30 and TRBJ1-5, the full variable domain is SQTIHQWPATLVQPVGSPLSLECTVEGTSNPNLYWYRQAAGRGLQLLFYSVGIGQISSEVPQNLSASRPQDRQFILSSKKLLLSDSGFYLCAWSTGTSNQPQHFGDGTRLSIL.

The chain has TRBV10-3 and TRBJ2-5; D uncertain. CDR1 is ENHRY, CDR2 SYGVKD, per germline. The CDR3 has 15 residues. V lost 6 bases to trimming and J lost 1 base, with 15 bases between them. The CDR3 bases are TGTGCCATCAGCGACGACACCCCGGGCCAAGAGACCCAGTACTTC. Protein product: CAISDDTPGQETQYF.

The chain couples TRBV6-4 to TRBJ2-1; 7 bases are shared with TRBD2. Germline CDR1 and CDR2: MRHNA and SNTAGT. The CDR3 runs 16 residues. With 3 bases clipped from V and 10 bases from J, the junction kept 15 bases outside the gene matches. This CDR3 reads CASSEWAGAPAWEQFF. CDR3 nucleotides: TGTGCCAGCAGTGAGTGGGCGGGAGCCCCTGCGTGGGAGCAGTTCTTC.

DNA for the CDR3: TGTGCCAGCACCTCCCCCGCGGGAGACACCGGGGAGCTGTTTTTT. It codes for CASTSPAGDTGELFF. This chain uses TRBV7-9 with TRBJ2-2, with 7 bases identical to TRBD2. The germline V gene encodes CDR1 SEHNR and CDR2 FQNEAQ (reference sequence). This CDR3 spans 15 amino acids. The ends lost 7 bases at V and 3 bases at J; junction bases unmatched: 8.

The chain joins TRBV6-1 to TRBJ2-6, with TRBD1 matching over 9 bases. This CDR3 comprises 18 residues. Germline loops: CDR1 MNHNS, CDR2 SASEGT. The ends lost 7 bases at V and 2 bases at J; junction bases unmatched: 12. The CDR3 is CASNPGTGSLPGANVLTF. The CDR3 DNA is TGTGCCAGCAACCCCGGGACAGGGTCTCTCCCTGGGGCCAACGTCCTGACTTTC.